A selection of T cell receptor beta chains follows, all from one sample in a study of metastatic and nonmetastatic thyroid tumors. TCRdb redid the clone calls on the PCR reads using MiXCR. The repertoire holds tens of thousands of clones, with roughly 20% as singletons. What was sequenced was blood. These receptors originate from a female donor with papillary thyroid cancer or a benign thyroid nodule (not recorded which). Some clones in this sample may be carry-over from other donors' samples. Both conserved end residues are part of each CDR3. Each record gives: J gene, D gene, clone size, V gene, CDR3 DNA, CDR3 protein. D genes are given only for firm matches. A clone size is listed for some rows: how often the clone was seen (once, few, many), or a class if it is expanded.

J: TRBJ2-3
D: TRBD2
size: many
V: TRBV6-4
DNA: TGTGCCAGCAGTGAGGGACTAGCGGGAGATACGCAGTATTTT
CDR3: CASSEGLAGDTQYF

J: TRBJ1-1
D: TRBD1
size: .
V: TRBV30
DNA: TGTGCCGGGGACAGGGCGCACATGAACACTGAAGCTTTCTTT
CDR3: CAGDRAHMNTEAFF

J: TRBJ2-7
D: .
size: many
V: TRBV18
DNA: TGTGCCAGCTCACATACAGGTTTAAGGGACCTTCTCGGTTACGAGCAGTACTTC
CDR3: CASSHTGLRDLLGYEQYF

J: TRBJ2-2
D: .
size: .
V: TRBV5-1
DNA: TGCGCCAGCAGCTCCAGTTGGGACGGGAAGCGCGACGAAACCGGGGAGCTGTTTTTT
CDR3: CASSSSWDGKRDETGELFF

J: TRBJ1-5
D: .
size: .
V: TRBV6-1
DNA: TGTGCCAGTCGGAAGGGGAATAGCAATCAGCCCAAGCATTTT
CDR3: CASRKGNSNQPKHF

J: TRBJ2-2
D: .
size: many
V: TRBV28
DNA: TGTGCCAGCAGTTTCGGGCAGGGTGAGGTCGGGGAGCTGTTTTTT
CDR3: CASSFGQGEVGELFF

J: TRBJ2-5
D: .
size: many
V: TRBV12-3/TRBV12-4
DNA: TGTGCCAGCACCCTCGGGCAGGGCCAAGAGACCCAGTACTTC
CDR3: CASTLGQGQETQYF

J: TRBJ2-3
D: .
size: many
V: TRBV28
DNA: TGTGCCAGCAGCGCGGGACTGAACACAGATACGCAGTATTTT
CDR3: CASSAGLNTDTQYF

J: TRBJ2-1
D: TRBD2
size: .
V: TRBV6-1
DNA: TGTGCCAGCAGCCACGAGACCGTACTAGCGGGAGGTGGTGATCAGTTCTTC
CDR3: CASSHETVLAGGGDQFF

J: TRBJ2-5
D: .
size: many
V: TRBV30
DNA: TGTGCCTGGAGTGGGCCTCAAGAGACCCAGTACTTC
CDR3: CAWSGPQETQYF

J: TRBJ2-3
D: .
size: few
V: TRBV15
DNA: TGTGCCACCAGCAGGAGATGGGCGTCGGGCACAGATACACAGTATTTT
CDR3: CATSRRWASGTDTQYF

J: TRBJ2-2
D: TRBD2
size: many
V: TRBV19
DNA: TGTGCCAGTAGAAGAGCGGGAGATAGGACCGGGGAGCTGTTTTTT
CDR3: CASRRAGDRTGELFF

J: TRBJ1-5
D: .
size: many
V: TRBV6-4
DNA: TGTGCCAGCAGTGAACAGGGCAATCAGCCCCAGCATTTT
CDR3: CASSEQGNQPQHF

J: TRBJ1-6
D: .
size: few
V: TRBV9
DNA: TGTGCCAGCAGCGTAAACAGGGATAATTCACCCCTCCACTTT
CDR3: CASSVNRDNSPLHF

J: TRBJ1-2
D: .
size: many
V: TRBV20-1
DNA: TGCAGTGCTACCAAAGAGACAGGTTCCTATGGCTACACCTTC
CDR3: CSATKETGSYGYTF

J: TRBJ2-5
D: TRBD2
size: many
V: TRBV24-1
DNA: TGTGCCACCAGTGACCTGCACGGACTAGCGGGAGATCAAGAGACCCAGTACTTC
CDR3: CATSDLHGLAGDQETQYF

J: TRBJ2-3
D: TRBD2
size: .
V: TRBV5-5
DNA: TGTGCCAGCAGCGCCGGGACTAGCCTCACAGATACGCAGTATTTT
CDR3: CASSAGTSLTDTQYF

J: TRBJ2-7
D: .
size: .
V: TRBV11-2
DNA: TGTGCCAGCAGCTTAGATTGGATAGGGAATGCTCACGAGCAGTACTTC
CDR3: CASSLDWIGNAHEQYF

J: TRBJ2-3
D: .
size: many
V: TRBV6-1
DNA: TGTGCCAGCAGAGACAGCCTGGCGGATACGCAGTATTTT
CDR3: CASRDSLADTQYF

J: TRBJ2-5
D: .
size: many
V: TRBV5-1
DNA: TGCGCCAGCAGCTTGGTCGGCGGCTACCAAGAGACCCAGTACTTC
CDR3: CASSLVGGYQETQYF

J: TRBJ1-4
D: .
size: many
V: TRBV5-1
DNA: TGCGCCAGCGCTCCGACGGCAGGGAAAGGTGAAAAACTGTTTTTT
CDR3: CASAPTAGKGEKLFF

J: TRBJ1-3
D: .
size: .
V: TRBV30
DNA: TGTGCCTGGGGGGCGGGGAACTCTGGAAACACCATATATTTT
CDR3: CAWGAGNSGNTIYF

J: TRBJ2-7
D: .
size: few
V: TRBV27
DNA: TGTGCCAGCAGTTTAAAGCTTTCCTACGAGCAGTACTTC
CDR3: CASSLKLSYEQYF

J: TRBJ2-7
D: .
size: .
V: TRBV5-1
DNA: TGCGCCAGCATCTTGGTTGGGGGTGTATCCTACGAGCAGTACTTC
CDR3: CASILVGGVSYEQYF

J: TRBJ1-4
D: .
size: many
V: TRBV27
DNA: TGTGCCAGCAGTTTAGGTCGGTTCGGGGAAACTAATGAAAAACTGTTTTTT
CDR3: CASSLGRFGETNEKLFF

J: TRBJ2-1
D: TRBD2
size: many
V: TRBV4-3
DNA: TGCGCCAGCAGCCAAGACTGGACTAGCGGGTTCAATGAGCAGTTCTTC
CDR3: CASSQDWTSGFNEQFF

J: TRBJ2-1
D: .
size: few
V: TRBV6-1
DNA: TGTGCCAGCATCGCCGCCCGGGGTGAGCAGTTCTTC
CDR3: CASIAARGEQFF

J: TRBJ1-5
D: .
size: .
V: TRBV20-1
DNA: TGCAGTGCTACTTTTGGCGGCCCCTCAGGCCAGCCACAGCATTTT
CDR3: CSATFGGPSGQPQHF

J: TRBJ2-3
D: .
size: many
V: TRBV12-3/TRBV12-4
DNA: TGTGCCAGCAGTCCCCGGACCTTCCGAACGCAGTATTTT
CDR3: CASSPRTFRTQYF

J: TRBJ2-2
D: .
size: many
V: TRBV9
DNA: TGTGCCAGCAGCGTAGATCCAGCGGACACCGGGGAGCTGTTTTTT
CDR3: CASSVDPADTGELFF

J: TRBJ2-1
D: .
size: .
V: TRBV12-5
DNA: TGTGCTAGTGGTCAATGGGATTGGTCCGAGCAGTTCTTC
CDR3: CASGQWDWSEQFF

J: TRBJ1-1
D: TRBD1
size: .
V: TRBV20-1
DNA: TGCAGTGCTAGAGATAACAGGGGGAACACTGAAGCTTTCTTT
CDR3: CSARDNRGNTEAFF

J: TRBJ2-7
D: TRBD1
size: .
V: TRBV28
DNA: TGTGCCAGCAGTCGGGACAGGGGGGCTACCTACGAGCAGTACTTC
CDR3: CASSRDRGATYEQYF

J: TRBJ2-5
D: .
size: many
V: TRBV27
DNA: TGTGCCAGGACACGGGGCAGGGGCCCAGAGACCCAGTACTTC
CDR3: CARTRGRGPETQYF

J: TRBJ1-5
D: .
size: many
V: TRBV6-2/TRBV6-3
DNA: TGTGCCAGCAGTCCCGGGTTCCGCGCGGATCAGCCCCAGCATTTT
CDR3: CASSPGFRADQPQHF

J: TRBJ2-2
D: TRBD2
size: many
V: TRBV12-3/TRBV12-4
DNA: TGTGCCAGCAGTTTAGGGCCTAGCGGGAGCGGGGAGCTGTTTTTT
CDR3: CASSLGPSGSGELFF

J: TRBJ2-7
D: TRBD2
size: many
V: TRBV4-3
DNA: TGCGCCAGCAGCCCGACTAGCAGGAGGGTGGACGAGCAGTACTTC
CDR3: CASSPTSRRVDEQYF

J: TRBJ1-2
D: .
size: many
V: TRBV11-2
DNA: TGTGCCAGCAGCTCGGGGGACGGCTACACCTTC
CDR3: CASSSGDGYTF

J: TRBJ2-3
D: TRBD1
size: medium-sized
V: TRBV2
DNA: TGTGCCAGCAGTGACGACAGGGGGCGAACAGATACGCAGTATTTT
CDR3: CASSDDRGRTDTQYF

J: TRBJ1-5
D: .
size: many
V: TRBV20-1
DNA: TGCAGTGCTAGGGGACGGGACGGGGGCAATCAGCCCCAGCATTTT
CDR3: CSARGRDGGNQPQHF

J: TRBJ2-1
D: TRBD2
size: many
V: TRBV30
DNA: TGTGCCTGGAGTCCCGGGACTAGAAATGAGCAGTTCTTC
CDR3: CAWSPGTRNEQFF

J: TRBJ2-3
D: .
size: few
V: TRBV5-1
DNA: TGCGCCAGCTATAGGGAACCCACAGATACGCAGTATTTT
CDR3: CASYREPTDTQYF

J: TRBJ1-5
D: TRBD1
size: many
V: TRBV6-1
DNA: TGTGCCAGCCGGGACAGGGGATCGGGCAATCAGCCCCAGCATTTT
CDR3: CASRDRGSGNQPQHF

J: TRBJ2-7
D: TRBD1
size: .
V: TRBV11-2
DNA: TGTGCCAGCAGCTTAGTCGTCCAGGGGGCAGGGGAGCAGTACTTC
CDR3: CASSLVVQGAGEQYF

J: TRBJ1-1
D: .
size: .
V: TRBV7-2
DNA: TGTGCCAGCAGCTTAGGGGCCGGGATGAACACTGAAGCTTTCTTT
CDR3: CASSLGAGMNTEAFF

J: TRBJ2-7
D: .
size: many
V: TRBV5-5
DNA: TGTGCCAGCAGCTTGTCACGGATTAGCTCCTACGAGCAGTACTTC
CDR3: CASSLSRISSYEQYF

J: TRBJ2-5
D: .
size: .
V: TRBV6-2/TRBV6-3
DNA: TGTGCCAGCAGTTACGTTGTCACAGAGACCCAGTACTTC
CDR3: CASSYVVTETQYF

J: TRBJ2-1
D: TRBD2
size: many
V: TRBV5-5
DNA: TGTGCCAGCAGCTGGCGGGTAGCGGGAGTAGTATACAATGAGCAGTTCTTC
CDR3: CASSWRVAGVVYNEQFF

J: TRBJ1-2
D: .
size: few
V: TRBV27
DNA: TGTGCCAGCAGGGTCTTAGACAACAAATATGGCTACACCTTC
CDR3: CASRVLDNKYGYTF

J: TRBJ2-7
D: .
size: many
V: TRBV4-3
DNA: TGCGCCAGCAGCCAAAACCATATGAAGGACTCCACCTACGAGCAGTACTTC
CDR3: CASSQNHMKDSTYEQYF

J: TRBJ2-7
D: .
size: .
V: TRBV3-1
DNA: TGTGCCAGCAGCCAAGATGATCGGTCCGAGCAGTACTTC
CDR3: CASSQDDRSEQYF

J: TRBJ2-7
D: .
size: many
V: TRBV28
DNA: TGTGCCAGCAGTTACTCCGGGACTTGGGCCTCCTACGAGCAGTACTTC
CDR3: CASSYSGTWASYEQYF

J: TRBJ1-1
D: .
size: many
V: TRBV2
DNA: TGTGCCACCAGCCTGAACACTGAAGCTTTCTTT
CDR3: CATSLNTEAFF

J: TRBJ1-5
D: .
size: .
V: TRBV19
DNA: TGTGCCAGCGGGCCCCGGGACCAGCCCCAGCATTTT
CDR3: CASGPRDQPQHF

J: TRBJ2-1
D: .
size: many
V: TRBV11-2
DNA: TGTGCCAGCAGCCCCCAACCGACTGGGTTATATGAGCAGTTCTTC
CDR3: CASSPQPTGLYEQFF

J: TRBJ2-7
D: .
size: medium-sized
V: TRBV28
DNA: TGTGCCAGCAGCCGGGACCCCTACGAGCAGTACTTC
CDR3: CASSRDPYEQYF

J: TRBJ2-2
D: .
size: .
V: TRBV24-1
DNA: TGTGCCACCAGTGACCCCGAGACACGGTGGGGCACCGGTGAGCTGTTTTTT
CDR3: CATSDPETRWGTGELFF

J: TRBJ2-2
D: .
size: .
V: TRBV28
DNA: TGTGCCAGCAGTCTCCCCCCCTGGGTACCGAACACCGGGGAGCTGTTTTTT
CDR3: CASSLPPWVPNTGELFF

J: TRBJ1-2
D: .
size: .
V: TRBV10-3
DNA: TGTGCCATCAGTGACCTCCGCGTGGACTATGGCTACACCTTC
CDR3: CAISDLRVDYGYTF

J: TRBJ2-7
D: .
size: .
V: TRBV7-2
DNA: TGTGCCAGCAGCTTAGCCGCCGTGTGCTCCTACGAGCAGTACTTC
CDR3: CASSLAAVCSYEQYF